These 28 T cell receptor beta chains share one sample of origin, sequenced in a study of blood T cells in healthy people across ages (dated by TCRdb to about 2015). Library preparation employed 5' RACE. The instrument given in TCRdb is Illumina HiSeq 2500. A second PCR of about 6 to 11 cycles was performed with a sample-barcoded 5' primer and a J-beta primer mix. Starting from the raw public reads, TCRdb applied fastp trimming at Q25, assembled clones with MiXCR and retained in-frame beta chains. Records with the same CDR3 protein are collapsed into one entry carrying the most frequent genes and DNA. This sample holds just over 1 million distinct CDR3 sequences; 45% were observed only once. Of the sample, 18% is held by the ten largest clones. The sample comprised blood. The receptors originated from a woman aged 55-70 years in good health.

This clonotype was counted between two and nine times. The V gene is TRBV20-1, the J gene TRBJ2-7; D perhaps matches TRBD1 (6 bases). CDR1 is DFQATT, CDR2 SNEGSKA, per germline (reference sequence). The CDR3 has 14 residues. V lost 3 bases and J 4 bases, leaving 16 bases between the germline ends. CDR3 sequence: CSASWVGTTYEQYF. DNA of the CDR3: TGCAGTGCTAGTTGGGTAGGGACAACGTACGAGCAGTACTTC.

The DNA of the CDR3 is TGTGCCAGCAGCCAATCATACCGACAGGAATACAATGAGCAGTTCTTC. Translating it yields CASSQSYRQEYNEQFF. The chain employs TRBV5-6 and TRBJ2-1; possible D gene TRBD1, 6 bases. The CDR3 sequence is 16 residues long. Trimming left V 4 bases short and J 4 bases short, with 18 bases between. Germline V lookup: CDR1 SGHDT, CDR2 YYEEEE.

The CDR3 coding sequence is TGTGCCAGCAGTGAATCCTTGGTAAATCAGCCCCAGCATTTT. Its protein product is CASSESLVNQPQHF. This chain links TRBV25-1 with TRBJ1-5; no clear D gene. Between the trimmed V and J ends, which lost 1 base and 4 bases, there was a span of 8 bases. The CDR3 runs to 14 residues. Per the germline V gene, CDR1 is MGHDK and CDR2 is SYGVNS.

This clonotype was counted ten times or more. The chain combines TRBV10-1 with TRBJ2-3; no firm D call. V gave up 6 bases and J gave up 2 bases, with 9 bases separating them. The CDR3 totals 13 residues. Per the germline V gene, CDR1 is WNHNN and CDR2 is SYGVQD (reference sequence). DNA of the CDR3: TGCGCCAGCAGCGTGGGGAACACAGATACGCAGTATTTT. This gives the protein CASSVGNTDTQYF.

A remark on this clonotype: A much bigger clone sits one base away, suggesting this may be a read error. The chain uses TRBV10-3 and TRBJ2-5; possibly TRBD2 for D (5 bases). Per the germline V gene, CDR1 is ENHRY and CDR2 is SYGVKD. This CDR3 region has 14 residues. CDR3 residues: CAIGESSGQETQYF. The CDR3 nucleotides read TGTGCCATCGGTGAGTCCAGCGGACAAGAGACCCAGTACTTC.

This chain connects TRBV7-9 to TRBJ2-3; 8 bases map to TRBD2. The V gene end was trimmed by 8 bases and the J gene end by 3 bases; junction bases not matched to a gene: 7. The CDR3 sequence is 14 residues long. The germline V gene has CDR1 SEHNR and CDR2 FQNEAQ (reference sequence). This CDR3 reads CASLTGGPTDTQYF. The CDR3 DNA is TGTGCCAGCCTGACGGGAGGGCCGACAGATACGCAGTATTTT. Full variable domain (outside the CDR3, taken from reference TRBV7-9 and TRBJ2-3): DTGVSQNPRHKITKRGQNVTFRCDPISEHNRLYWYRQTLGQGPEFLTYFQNEAQLEKSRLLSDRFSAERPKGSFSTLEIQRTEQGDSAMYLCASLTGGPTDTQYFGPGTRLTVL.

This clonotype was counted ten times or more. V and J are TRBV29-1 and TRBJ2-5; the D gene is possibly TRBD2 (5 bases). The J call is uncertain, as TRBJ2-7 better fits the DNA end. The CDR3 consists of 12 residues. Germline V gene sequence: CDR1 SQVTM, CDR2 ANQGSEA. The CDR3 sequence: CSVEGEGDEQYF. Here the CDR3 DNA reads TGCAGCGTTGAGGGAGAAGGTGACGAGCAGTACTTC.

This chain connects TRBV15 to TRBJ2-2; the D gene is possibly TRBD2 (6 bases). The CDR3 is made up of 14 amino acids. The V end lost 1 base, the J end lost 5 bases, and 8 bases lay between the germline ends. The V gene's germline CDR1 is LNHNV and CDR2 YYDKDF (reference sequence). The CDR3: CATSRAGRTGELFF. The CDR3 DNA sequence: TGTGCCACCAGCAGAGCTGGGAGGACCGGGGAGCTGTTTTTT.

This clonotype was observed a few times. The gene calls are TRBV30 and TRBJ1-1; D is unresolved. Looked up from germline, CDR1 is GTSNPN and CDR2 is SVGIG (reference sequence). V was pared by 3 bases and J by 0 bases, with 8 bases between. The CDR3 loop spans 13 amino acids. The CDR3 loop reads CAWSRVVNTEAFF. As DNA, the CDR3 is TGTGCCTGGAGCCGCGTCGTGAACACTGAAGCTTTCTTT.

This CDR3 reads CASSLKGTSGGFYEQYF. The CDR3 DNA follows: TGTGCCAGCAGTTTAAAAGGTACTAGCGGGGGATTTTACGAGCAGTACTTC. The chain combines TRBV27 with TRBJ2-4; 11 bases map to TRBD2. The better agreement between TRBJ2-7 and the DNA end casts doubt on the J call. The CDR3 sequence is 17 residues long. CDR1 is MNHEY, CDR2 SMNVEV, per germline (reference sequence).

The rearrangement links TRBV15 to TRBJ2-7, with D tentatively TRBD2 (7 bases). Germline CDR1 reads LNHNV; CDR2 reads YYDKDF (reference sequence). V gave up 6 bases and J gave up 0 bases, with 9 bases separating them. The CDR3 sequence is 13 residues long. CDR3 sequence: CATRGGHSYEQYF. The CDR3 DNA is TGTGCCACCAGGGGGGGGCACTCCTACGAGCAGTACTTC. Looking up the rest from reference TRBV15 and TRBJ2-7 gives the full variable domain: DAMVIQNPRYQVTQFGKPVTLSCSQTLNHNVMYWYQQKSSQAPKLLFHYYDKDFNNEADTPDNFQSRRPNTSFCFLDIRSPGLGDTAMYLCATRGGHSYEQYFGPGTRLTVT.

The chain has TRBV9 and TRBJ2-1; 8 bases are shared with TRBD2. V dropped 2 bases and J dropped 6; count of bases not matched to a gene: 10. This CDR3 spans 16 amino acids. CDR1 is SGDLS and CDR2 is YYNGEE in the germline V gene. CDR3 DNA: TGTGCCAGCAGCGTCGGGGCCCGAAGCGGGAGCAATGAGCAGTTCTTC. Protein product: CASSVGARSGSNEQFF.

The sample holds a few counts of this clonotype. V gene TRBV24-1 combines with J gene TRBJ2-3; D unresolved. Between the trimmed V and J ends, which lost 0 bases and 13 bases, there was a span of 7 bases. The CDR3 contains 11 residues. Germline V gene data show CDR1 as KGHDR and CDR2 as SFDVKD. The CDR3 DNA follows: TGTGCCACCAGTGATTTGGAAACAGAGTATTTT. Encoded protein: CATSDLETEYF.

The table lists this clonotype with a few counts. This chain connects TRBV4-1 to TRBJ1-5; tentative D call: TRBD1 (5 bases). Trimming took off 1 base at V and 0 bases at J, with 16 bases between the two ends. This CDR3 region has 18 residues. Germline CDR1 is MGHRA and CDR2 is YSYEKL. The CDR3 bases are TGCGCCAGCAGCCAAGTAGATCTGGGGCTCCATAGCAATCAGCCCCAGCATTTT. Translating gives CASSQVDLGLHSNQPQHF.

In its sample, this clonotype was seen a few times. The chain couples TRBV27 to TRBJ2-5; D unclear. V lost 2 bases and J lost 11, with 15 bases in between. Germline loops: CDR1 MNHEY, CDR2 SMNVEV (reference sequence). The CDR3 spans 13 residues. CDR3: CASSLQLAYQQYF. Written as DNA, the CDR3 is TGTGCCAGCAGTTTACAACTGGCCTACCAGCAGTACTTC.

J is TRBJ1-4 and V is TRBV27, with D possibly TRBD1 on 5 matching bases. The CDR3 loop spans 14 amino acids. Germline V CDR1 and CDR2: MNHEY, SMNVEV (reference sequence). Trimming cost V 5 bases and J 4 bases, with 11 bases left between them. The CDR3 nucleotides are TGTGCCAGCAGTCCCTGGGGGAATAATGAAAAACTGTTTTTT. This encodes CASSPWGNNEKLFF.

This clonotype was recorded a few times. The V call is TRBV20-1, the J call TRBJ2-3; TRBD2 matches at 7 bases. The CDR3 is made up of 15 amino acids. Germline CDR1 reads DFQATT; CDR2 reads SNEGSKA (reference sequence). V lost 6 bases to trimming and J lost 0 bases; unmatched junction nucleotides: 9. Here the CDR3 reads CSAQPSGKSTDTQYF. The CDR3 DNA reads as TGCAGTGCGCAACCGAGCGGGAAAAGCACAGATACGCAGTATTTT.

V is TRBV7-2 and J is TRBJ2-7, with 8 bases matching TRBD1. The ends lost 1 base at V and 5 bases at J; junction bases unmatched: 7. CDR1 SGHTA and CDR2 FQGNSA come from the germline V gene. CDR3 size: 15 residues. CDR3 bases: TGTGCCAGCAGCTTAGGGACAGGGTGGACAGACGAGCAGTACTTC. This sequence encodes CASSLGTGWTDEQYF.

J is TRBJ2-7 and V is TRBV2, with 11 bases matching TRBD2. CDR1 and CDR2 from the germline V gene are SNHLY and FYNNEI. The CDR3 has 14 amino acids. Trimming removed 10 bases from V and 4 bases from J; junction bases left unmatched: 9. CDR3 sequence reads: CATETGTSGYEQYF. The CDR3, as DNA: TGTGCCACAGAGACCGGGACTAGCGGTTACGAGCAGTACTTC.

This clonotype was counted once. The chain links TRBV4-1 to TRBJ1-2; weak D call: TRBD1 (5 bases). This CDR3 region has 14 residues. The germline gives CDR1 MGHRA, CDR2 YSYEKL. The V gene lost 0 bases and the J gene lost 2 bases, with 7 bases spanning the gap. CDR3 amino acids: CASSQDWGNYGYTF. The CDR3 DNA reads as TGCGCCAGCAGCCAAGATTGGGGGAACTATGGCTACACCTTC.

The rearrangement joins TRBV10-3 to TRBJ1-6; 7 bases agree with TRBD1. Germline V gives CDR1 ENHRY, CDR2 SYGVKD. The J segment lost 10 bases and the V segment lost 4 bases, leaving 7 bases of the junction unmatched. This CDR3 has 14 residues. CDR3 in amino acids: CAISADRAGSPLHF. CDR3 coding DNA: TGTGCCATCAGTGCCGACAGGGCAGGCTCACCCCTCCACTTT.

The genes are TRBV2 and TRBJ2-1; D assignment may be TRBD1 or TRBD2 (5 bases each). Trimming removed 1 base from V and 2 bases from J, with 9 bases in between. The germline V gene encodes CDR1 SNHLY and CDR2 FYNNEI. The CDR3 sequence is 15 residues long. As DNA, the CDR3 is TGTGCCAGCAGTGAAGACGGGGCAACCTACAATGAGCAGTTCTTC. Its protein product is CASSEDGATYNEQFF.

This clonotype was seen a few times. This chain connects TRBV30 to TRBJ1-2; D not resolved. The V and J ends lost 0 bases and 0 bases respectively, with 8 bases between them. Per the germline V gene, CDR1 is GTSNPN and CDR2 is SVGIG (reference sequence). The CDR3 consists of 14 residues. Here the CDR3 DNA reads TGTGCCTGGAGTGTGTTCACGACTAACTATGGCTACACCTTC. Translated, it gives CAWSVFTTNYGYTF.

This clonotype has more than one count but fewer than ten. Here the CDR3 DNA reads TGTGCCAGTACAACCCTAGCGCCCAGGGATACGCAGTATTTT. It yields the protein CASTTLAPRDTQYF. The V and J genes are TRBV2 and TRBJ2-3; a weak D match, TRBD2 (6 bases). V was clipped by 9 bases and J by 6 bases, with 19 bases between them. Germline lookup yields CDR1 SNHLY and CDR2 FYNNEI. The CDR3 spans 14 residues.

The chain uses TRBV7-2 and TRBJ2-7; D might be TRBD1 or TRBD2, each matching 5 bases. The CDR3 has 16 amino acids. Per germline, CDR1 SGHTA and CDR2 FQGNSA. V gave up 1 base and J gave up 0 bases, with 13 bases separating them. CDR3 amino acids: CASSLVAKGSSYEQYF. CDR3 DNA: TGTGCCAGCAGCTTAGTGGCGAAGGGGAGCTCCTACGAGCAGTACTTC. The full variable domain, rest sourced from reference TRBV7-2 and TRBJ2-7, is GAGVSQSPSNKVTEKGKDVELRCDPISGHTALYWYRQSLGQGLEFLIYFQGNSAPDKSGLPSDRFSAERTGGSVSTLTIQRTQQEDSAVYLCASSLVAKGSSYEQYFGPGTRLTVT.

The chain employs TRBV12-3 or TRBV12-4 and TRBJ1-6; D not resolved. Trimming left V 1 base short and J 0 bases short, with 13 bases between. This CDR3 is built from 18 residues. In nucleotides, the CDR3 is TGTGCCAGCAGTTTAGTTGGCGCCCCGAGCTCCTATAATTCACCCCTCCACTTT. Translated, it gives CASSLVGAPSSYNSPLHF.

This rearrangement joins TRBV20-1 to TRBJ2-5; 8 nucleotides match TRBD2. The CDR3 length is 14 residues. Trimming at V came to 0 bases and at J to 11 bases, leaving 11 bases not matched to a gene. Germline V gives CDR1 DFQATT, CDR2 SNEGSKA (reference sequence). CDR3 amino acids: CSARDTGTRSIQYF. The CDR3 DNA follows: TGCAGTGCTAGAGATACCGGGACTAGATCCATACAGTACTTC.

The chain uses TRBV27 and TRBJ2-4; possible D gene TRBD1, 5 bases. Deletions cut 3 bases from V and 0 bases from J, with 12 bases between. The CDR3 is 16 amino acids. Germline lookup yields CDR1 MNHEY and CDR2 SMNVEV (reference sequence). Written as DNA, the CDR3 is TGTGCCAGCAGTTTTACAAGGGGAACAGCCAAAAACATTCAGTACTTC. Its translation: CASSFTRGTAKNIQYF.